These 6 T cell receptor beta chains were sequenced from one sample in a study of post-analysis software for immune sequencing data. Study-wide results and caveats: Controls had lower frequencies than patients of a handful of TRBV segments, which included TRBV5-6, TRBV5-1 and TRBV20-1.

No cognate antigen is known for these TCRs. Prepared TCR beta cDNA libraries contained unique molecular identifiers. Each CDR3 protein is one row after TCRdb ran MiXCR on the PCR reads. This table has around 440,000 distinct CDR3 sequences, roughly 45% appearing once. Input material: blood. The receptors come from a girl between 5 and 17 years old with multiple sclerosis.

The rearrangement links TRBV4-1 to TRBJ2-3, with D maybe TRBD2 (5 bases). Germline lookup yields CDR1 MGHRA and CDR2 YSYEKL. This CDR3 has 16 amino acids. V was cut by 0 bases and J by 0 bases, with 10 bases left in between. The CDR3 sequence is CASSQDDRESTDTQYF. DNA for the CDR3: TGCGCCAGCAGCCAAGATGATCGGGAAAGCACAGATACGCAGTATTTT.

This sequence joins TRBV28 and TRBJ2-7, with D perhaps given as TRBD1 or TRBD2 (5 bases each). This CDR3 contains 13 residues. V lost 6 bases and J lost 5, with 14 bases in between. CDR1 and CDR2 from the germline V gene are MDHEN and SYDVKM. The CDR3 nucleotides read TGTGCCAGCAGCCTGGGACCTTCGAACGAGCAGTACTTC. Its protein product is CASSLGPSNEQYF.

This clonotype was seen more than once but under ten times. V usage is TRBV29-1 and J usage is TRBJ2-7; possibly TRBD2 for D (5 bases). CDR3 length: 14 residues. Germline V gene sequence: CDR1 SQVTM, CDR2 ANQGSEA. V gave up 4 bases and J gave up 3 bases, with 16 bases separating them. CDR3 in DNA: TGCAGCGTTGGTGCTGGACTTGCATTCTACGAGCAGTACTTC. Its protein is CSVGAGLAFYEQYF.

The genes are TRBV28 and TRBJ1-2, with D possibly matching TRBD1 (6 bases). This CDR3 is 16 amino acids long. Germline V gives CDR1 MDHEN, CDR2 SYDVKM. V was clipped by 6 bases and J by 5 bases, with 22 bases between them. In DNA form, the CDR3 reads TGTGCCAGCAGCGAAATACTCCCGGGACAACTTTATGGCTACACCTTC. This translates into CASSEILPGQLYGYTF.

V usage is TRBV11-2 and J usage is TRBJ1-1; D unresolved. CDR3 size: 15 residues. Germline V lookup: CDR1 SGHAT, CDR2 FQNNGV. The V and J ends lost 5 bases and 1 base respectively, with 14 bases between them. The CDR3 loop reads CASSSEGARNTEAFF. The CDR3 DNA reads TGTGCCAGCAGCAGCGAGGGCGCGCGGAACACTGAAGCTTTCTTT. The variable domain in full, with the rest retrieved from reference TRBV11-2 and TRBJ1-1, is EAGVAQSPRYKIIEKRQSVAFWCNPISGHATLYWYQQILGQGPKLLIQFQNNGVVDDSQLPKDRFSAERLKGVDSTLKIQPAKLEDSAVYLCASSSEGARNTEAFFGQGTRLTVV.

In this sample, this clonotype turned up many times. V and J are TRBV20-1 and TRBJ1-2, with 8 bases that match TRBD1. With V trimmed by 6 bases and J by 6 bases, 6 bases remained unmatched. Germline V gene sequence: CDR1 DFQATT, CDR2 SNEGSKA (reference sequence). The length of the CDR3 is 12 residues. CDR3 sequence (DNA): TGCAGTGCGAGGACAGGGCAGGATGGCTACACCTTC. Amino acid sequence: CSARTGQDGYTF.